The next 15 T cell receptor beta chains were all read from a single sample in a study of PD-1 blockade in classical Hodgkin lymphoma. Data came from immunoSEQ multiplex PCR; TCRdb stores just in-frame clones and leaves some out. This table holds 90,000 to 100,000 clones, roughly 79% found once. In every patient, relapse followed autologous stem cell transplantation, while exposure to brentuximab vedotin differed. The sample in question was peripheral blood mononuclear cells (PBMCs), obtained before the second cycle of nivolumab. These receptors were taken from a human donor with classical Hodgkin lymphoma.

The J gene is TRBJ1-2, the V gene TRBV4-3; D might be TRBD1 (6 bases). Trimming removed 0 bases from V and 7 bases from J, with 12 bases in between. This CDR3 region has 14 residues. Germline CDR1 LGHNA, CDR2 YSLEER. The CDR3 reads CASSQDRGARGYTF. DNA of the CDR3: TGCGCCAGCAGCCAAGATCGGGGGGCGCGTGGCTACACCTTC.

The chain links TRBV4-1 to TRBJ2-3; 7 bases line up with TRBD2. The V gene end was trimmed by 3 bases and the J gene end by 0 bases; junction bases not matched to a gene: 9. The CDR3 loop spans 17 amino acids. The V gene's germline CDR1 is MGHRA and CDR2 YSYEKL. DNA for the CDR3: TGCGCCAGCAGCCACGGGTCGTCTAGCGGAAGCACAGATACGCAGTATTTT. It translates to CASSHGSSSGSTDTQYF.

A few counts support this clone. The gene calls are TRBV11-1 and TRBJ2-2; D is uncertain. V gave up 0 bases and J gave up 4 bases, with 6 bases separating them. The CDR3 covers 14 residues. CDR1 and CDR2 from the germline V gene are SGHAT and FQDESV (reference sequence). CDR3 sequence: CASSLASGTGELFF. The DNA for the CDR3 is TGTGCCAGCAGCTTAGCTTCAGGCACCGGGGAGCTGTTTTTT.

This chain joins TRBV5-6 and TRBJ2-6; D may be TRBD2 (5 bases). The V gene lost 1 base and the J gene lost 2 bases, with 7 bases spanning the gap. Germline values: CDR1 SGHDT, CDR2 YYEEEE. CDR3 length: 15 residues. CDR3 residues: CASSLPGTGANVLTF. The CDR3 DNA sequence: TGTGCCAGCAGCTTGCCGGGGACTGGGGCCAACGTCCTGACTTTC.

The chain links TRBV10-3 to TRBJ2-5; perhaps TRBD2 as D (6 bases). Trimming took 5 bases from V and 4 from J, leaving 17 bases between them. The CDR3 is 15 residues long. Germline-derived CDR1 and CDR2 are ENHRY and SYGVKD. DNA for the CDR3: TGTGCCATCAGTCCCGCGGAGGGCGCGGCAGAGACCCAGTACTTC. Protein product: CAISPAEGAAETQYF.

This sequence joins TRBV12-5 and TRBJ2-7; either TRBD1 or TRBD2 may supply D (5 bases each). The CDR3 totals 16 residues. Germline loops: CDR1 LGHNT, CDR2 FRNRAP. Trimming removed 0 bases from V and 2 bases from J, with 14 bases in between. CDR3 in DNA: TGTGCTAGTGGTTTGGTAGTGGGGACCTCTACCTACGAGCAGTACTTC. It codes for CASGLVVGTSTYEQYF.

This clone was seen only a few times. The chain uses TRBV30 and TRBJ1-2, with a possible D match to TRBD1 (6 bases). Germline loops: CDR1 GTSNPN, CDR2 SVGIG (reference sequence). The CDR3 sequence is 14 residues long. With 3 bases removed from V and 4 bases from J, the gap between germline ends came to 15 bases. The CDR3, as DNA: TGTGCCTGGAGCAAAATGGGGGGCGGCTATGGCTACACCTTC. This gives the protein CAWSKMGGGYGYTF.

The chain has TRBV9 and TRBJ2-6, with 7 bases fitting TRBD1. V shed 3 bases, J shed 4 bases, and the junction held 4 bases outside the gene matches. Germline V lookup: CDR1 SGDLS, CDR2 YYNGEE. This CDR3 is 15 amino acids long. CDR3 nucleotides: TGTGCCAGCAGCGCTGGGACAGCCGGGGCCAACGTCCTGACTTTC. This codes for CASSAGTAGANVLTF.

The chain's CDR3 is CASSSTGPLSGQYF. As DNA, the CDR3 is TGTGCCAGCAGCTCCACCGGACCGCTGAGCGGGCAGTACTTC. The gene calls are TRBV7-3 and TRBJ2-7; tentatively, D is TRBD2 (5 bases). The V gene's germline CDR1 is SGHTA and CDR2 FQGTGA. The ends were cut back, 4 bases at V and 9 bases at J, with 19 bases in the middle. This CDR3 is 14 amino acids long.

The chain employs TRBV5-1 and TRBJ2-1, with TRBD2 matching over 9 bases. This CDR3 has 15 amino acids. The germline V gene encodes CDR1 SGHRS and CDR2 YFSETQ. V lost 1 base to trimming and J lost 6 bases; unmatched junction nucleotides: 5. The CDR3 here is CASSLLAGSGNEQFF. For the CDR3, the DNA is TGCGCCAGCAGCTTGCTAGCGGGATCGGGCAATGAGCAGTTCTTC.

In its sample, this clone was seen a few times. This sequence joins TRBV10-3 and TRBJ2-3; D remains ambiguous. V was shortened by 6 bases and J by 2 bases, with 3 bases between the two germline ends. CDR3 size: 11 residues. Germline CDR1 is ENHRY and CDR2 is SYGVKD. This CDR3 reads CAISDTDTQYF. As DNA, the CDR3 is TGTGCCATCAGCGACACAGATACGCAGTATTTT.

The CDR3 DNA is TGTGCCAGCAGCGTAGGAGCTGGCGGGGGTAACCAAGAGACCCAGTACTTC. The encoded protein is CASSVGAGGGNQETQYF. J is TRBJ2-5 and V is TRBV9; 7 bases line up with TRBD2. Per germline, CDR1 SGDLS and CDR2 YYNGEE. The length of the CDR3 is 17 residues. Germline trimming cut 0 bases from V and 0 bases from J; bases unmatched to any gene: 8.

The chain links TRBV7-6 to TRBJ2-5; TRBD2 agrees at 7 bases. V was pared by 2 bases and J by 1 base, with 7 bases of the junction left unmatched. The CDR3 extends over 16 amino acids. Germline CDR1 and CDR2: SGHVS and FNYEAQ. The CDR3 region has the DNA TGTGCCAGCAGCTTAATGGCTAGCGGAGTCCAAGAGACCCAGTACTTC. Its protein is CASSLMASGVQETQYF.

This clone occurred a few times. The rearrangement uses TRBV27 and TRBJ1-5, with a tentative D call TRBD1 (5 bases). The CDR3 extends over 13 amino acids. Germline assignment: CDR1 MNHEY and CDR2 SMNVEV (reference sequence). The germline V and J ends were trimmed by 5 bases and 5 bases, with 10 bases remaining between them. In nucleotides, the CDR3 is TGTGCCAGCAGTGCGCCGGGGGATCAGCCCCAGCATTTT. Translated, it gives CASSAPGDQPQHF.

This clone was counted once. The CDR3 here is CAISGEGLSNQPQHF. The CDR3 DNA is TGTGCCATCAGTGGCGAGGGTCTGAGCAATCAGCCCCAGCATTTT. The chain has TRBV10-3 and TRBJ1-5; D is unresolved. This CDR3 comprises 15 residues. Deletions cut 4 bases from V and 1 base from J, with 11 bases between. Germline lookup yields CDR1 ENHRY and CDR2 SYGVKD.